These T cell receptor beta chains were read from a single sample in a study of early T cells in non-severe SARS-CoV-2 infection. MiXCR, applied by TCRdb to the 5' RACE reads, yields one record per CDR3 protein. Altogether 52,000 or so distinct CDR3 sequences are present, 9.5% to 15% being singletons, with the ten largest covering 1.3% to 1.5%. Sequencing input: whole blood. These receptors all stem from an adult who was a healthcare worker with PCR-confirmed SARS-CoV-2 infection or an uninfected control (not recorded which). The CDR3 runs from the conserved cysteine through the conserved F or W. Fields, in order: D gene, J gene, V gene, clone size, CDR3 length, CDR3 protein, CDR3 DNA. A D gene is named only where the DNA matches it firmly. A row's size may be missing; if present it is once, few, many or a size class.

>.|TRBJ2-4|TRBV10-1|few|17
CASEGDRLAPAKNIQYF
TGCGCCAGCGAGGGGGATAGACTAGCACCAGCCAAAAACATTCAGTACTTC
>.|TRBJ1-1|TRBV6-6|.|15
CASSYRGGNNTEAFF
TGTGCCAGCAGTTACCGGGGGGGGAATAACACTGAAGCTTTCTTT
>TRBD2|TRBJ2-7|TRBV5-1|few|16
CASSLAPSGGAYEQYF
TGCGCCAGCAGCTTGGCCCCTAGCGGGGGGGCCTACGAGCAGTACTTC
>TRBD1|TRBJ2-1|TRBV3-1|.|16
CASSWTGTGTFNEQFF
TGTGCCAGCAGCTGGACCGGGACAGGGACTTTCAATGAGCAGTTCTTC
>TRBD1|TRBJ1-2|TRBV3-1|.|16
CASSQQNYRGGYGYTF
TGTGCCAGCAGCCAACAAAATTACAGGGGTGGATATGGCTACACCTTC
>TRBD2|TRBJ2-7|TRBV7-3|few|15
CASSLGGGQSYEQYF
TGTGCCAGCAGCTTAGGCGGGGGGCAATCCTACGAGCAGTACTTC
>.|TRBJ1-4|TRBV5-6|many|13
CASSFGANEKLFF
TGTGCCAGCAGCTTTGGGGCTAATGAAAAACTGTTTTTT
>.|TRBJ2-1|TRBV10-3|few|13
CAISEGDPNEQFF
TGTGCCATCAGTGAGGGGGACCCCAATGAGCAGTTCTTC
>.|TRBJ2-7|TRBV11-2|many|17
CASSRAPQGSLSYEQYF
TGTGCCAGCAGCCGCGCACCCCAGGGATCCCTATCCTACGAGCAGTACTTC
>.|TRBJ2-3|TRBV6-6|many|16
CASGGGPPSSTDTQYF
TGTGCCAGCGGAGGGGGACCTCCCTCTAGCACAGATACGCAGTATTTT
>.|TRBJ1-2|TRBV20-1|few|14
CSARVGPLNYGYTF
TGCAGTGCTAGAGTAGGCCCACTAAACTATGGCTACACCTTC
>.|TRBJ2-1|TRBV9|.|14
CASSVGPATSEQFF
TGTGCCAGCAGCGTAGGACCAGCCACCAGTGAGCAGTTCTTC
>.|TRBJ2-2|TRBV12-3/TRBV12-4|.|11
CASTLNRELFF
TGTGCCAGCACCCTCAATCGGGAGCTGTTTTTT
>.|TRBJ1-2|TRBV4-1|.|16
CASSQVIDRANYGYTF
TGCGCCAGCAGCCAAGTCATCGACAGAGCTAACTATGGCTACACCTTC
>.|TRBJ2-7|TRBV5-1|.|13
CASSTGPIYEQYF
TGCGCCAGCAGCACTGGTCCCATCTACGAGCAGTACTTC
>.|TRBJ2-7|TRBV4-3|.|15
CASSQVLGEFYEQYF
TGCGCCAGCAGCCAAGTACTGGGCGAGTTCTACGAGCAGTACTTC
>.|TRBJ2-4|TRBV19|.|17
CASSISDDQVAKNIQYF
TGTGCCAGTAGTATTTCGGACGATCAAGTAGCCAAAAACATTCAGTACTTC
>TRBD2|TRBJ2-7|TRBV6-1|many|15
CASSEGTSNSYEQYF
TGTGCCAGCAGTGAAGGGACTAGCAACTCCTACGAGCAGTACTTC
>.|TRBJ2-4|TRBV3-1|few|17
CASSQEFRPPASDIQYF
TGTGCCAGCAGCCAAGAATTTAGGCCTCCGGCATCAGACATTCAGTACTTC